This TCR beta chain stems from a study of blood T cell repertoires in COVID-19 (dated by TCRdb to the early 2020s). With regard to the full study: The collaborator samples originated in the United States, Italy and Spain and spanned the acute and convalescent phases of COVID-19. The material from the prospective study consisted of cDNA or gDNA derived from T cells, B-cell-depleted T cells, or PBMCs. Deeply sampled blood TCRbeta repertoires from subjects exposed to, actively infected with, or recovered from COVID-19 were included in the dataset. The repertoires were made available in a free public database intended to serve as a resource for research on the immune response to SARS-CoV-2. The samples were drawn from two sources: the first 160 participants of the ongoing ImmuneRACE study, and about 1,300 subjects contributed by 6 global collaborators. A de-identified subject ID, COVID-19 status, age in years and sex were almost always included in the sample metadata. Where available, HLA class I and class II types were obtained from metadata supplied by the sample provider rather than from assay-based typing.

As to this clone: The antigen it recognizes is unknown. Base qualities are not at hand, and no much larger clone is one base apart.

Collaborating institutions collected whole blood in K2EDTA tubes following their own protocols. Collaborator samples were shipped for TCRbeta analysis as frozen whole blood, isolated PBMCs, or DNA extracted from either sample type. Overall study results and their limits: How much clinical and demographic metadata was included differed by source and by participant, and the metadata was provided uncurated.

The immunoSEQ Assay, a bias-controlled multiplex PCR, was used to amplify TCRbeta CDR3 regions from genomic DNA. Per the source publication's procedure: The number of nucleated cells in each sample was estimated from the amplification of reference gene primers within the assay. Sequence reads were collapsed and filtered to measure the absolute abundance of every unique TCRbeta CDR3 rearrangement. Productive Simpson clonality was computed per sample as the square root of Simpson's diversity index over productive rearrangements. This is the immuneACCESS table as TCRdb keeps it, with only in-frame sequences that have V and J called. A part of the clones is gone; compared with another copy, unresolved V genes explain less than half, and the rest is unexplained. That table furnishes V, J and clone size, whereas the DNA furnished D and trimming. The sample table contains about 100,000 clones; only one count was recorded for approximately 90% of them. The ten biggest clones cover approximately 6.8% of the sample.

In the germline V gene, CDR1 corresponds to MDHEN and CDR2 to SYDVKM. CDR3 length: 15 amino acids, cysteine to phenylalanine. The kept DNA is CDR3 alone, 45 bases in frame from the first base. Trimming takes 7 bases from V and 0 bases from J, and the germline ends sit 15 bases apart. The sample taken for sequencing was peripheral blood. The chain was built from TRBV28 and TRBJ2-5; the D gene assignment is ambiguous. This TCR derives from a man aged 50 or older with active or convalescent COVID-19. For the CDR3, the sequence is CASKNGGVYQETQYF. The nucleotide sequence is given as TGTGCCAGCAAAAATGGCGGAGTGTACCAAGAGACCCAGTACTTC.